The 3 T cell receptor beta chains listed next were all sequenced from one sample in a study of T-cell reconstitution after alpha-beta-depleted transplantation in children. The TCRbeta library incorporated unique molecular identifiers. Each CDR3 protein is one row after TCRdb ran MiXCR on the PCR reads. Among approximately 200,000 distinct CDR3 sequences, about 14% were seen once, and the ten largest hold approximately 13%. This sample comprised PBMCs from the stem cell graft donor, obtained from the stem cell graft. The receptors originated from a human donor who donated a stem cell graft to a child with acute lymphoblastic leukemia.

There are many counts of this clonotype. The V call is TRBV5-1, the J call TRBJ2-5; tentative D call: TRBD2 (6 bases). CDR3 length: 16 residues. Trimming took 4 bases from V and 1 from J, leaving 17 bases between them. Germline CDR1 and CDR2: SGHRS and YFSETQ. The CDR3 loop is CASSVGGVRGQETQYF. The CDR3 nucleotides read TGCGCCAGCAGCGTGGGAGGTGTGAGAGGCCAAGAGACCCAGTACTTC. The full variable domain, its missing parts supplied by reference TRBV5-1 and TRBJ2-5, is KAGVTQTPRYLIKTRGQQVTLSCSPISGHRSVSWYQQTPGQGLQFLFEYFSETQRNKGNFPGRFSGRQFSNSRSEMNVSTLELGDSALYLCASSVGGVRGQETQYFGPGTRLLVL.

The chain couples TRBV29-1 to TRBJ2-7; 12 bases map to TRBD2. This CDR3 is built from 14 residues. V was pared by 5 bases and J by 5 bases, with 7 bases of the junction left unmatched. CDR1 is SQVTM, CDR2 ANQGSEA, per germline. For the CDR3, the DNA is TGCAGCGTTTCGACTAGCGGGAGACTCGACGAGCAGTACTTC. This codes for CSVSTSGRLDEQYF.

In this sample, this clonotype turned up a few times. The V call is TRBV4-2, the J call TRBJ1-2; maybe TRBD1 (5 bases). Germline-derived CDR1 and CDR2 are LGHNA and YNFKEQ. The ends were cut back, 5 bases at V and 2 bases at J, with 9 bases in the middle. This CDR3 has 13 amino acids. In DNA, the CDR3 is TGTGCCAGCAGCGTACAGGAAAACTATGGCTACACCTTC. It encodes CASSVQENYGYTF.